This note documents a single T cell receptor beta chain sequence. Methods used by the authors: Estimates of nucleated cell counts were drawn from the amplification of reference gene primers. The assay was immunoSEQ multiplex PCR, and TCRdb's table has in-frame clones only and misses some. D and trimming were read from the DNA, whereas the V and J calls and clone size are those reported in that table. This sample yields 250,000 to 400,000 clones, of which about 90% are seen a single time; under 3.5% belongs to the top ten. Seattle's cohort entered during active infection and was followed longitudinally. The sample belongs to a study of blood T cell repertoires in COVID-19. At the level of the study: Specimens from acute and convalescent COVID-19 originated in the United States, Italy and Spain.

The CDR3 length is 14 residues. Trimming cost V 6 bases and J 4 bases; bases outside gene matches: 6. CDR1 is ENHRY, CDR2 SYGVKD, per germline. The sequence came from a woman between 25 and 40 years old with COVID-19, enrolled during active disease. The sample consisted of peripheral blood. The chain employs TRBV10-3 and TRBJ1-2; TRBD1 matches 9 bases. CDR3 in DNA: TGTGCCATCAGAGGGGACAGGGAAGTCTATGGCTACACCTTC. Its protein is CAIRGDREVYGYTF.